The 13 T cell receptor beta chains below were found in one sample sequenced in a study of blood T cells in healthy people across ages. Primed by a sample-barcoded 5' primer and a J-beta primer mix, a second PCR proceeded for about 7 to 11 cycles. Each CDR3 protein is one row after TCRdb ran MiXCR on the 5' RACE reads. Among hundreds of thousands of distinct CDR3 sequences, under 40% were seen once, and the ten largest hold 10% to 15%. Sequenced sample: blood. These receptors all stem from a man younger than 35 in good health.

In regard to this clonotype: The junction does not match germline at one end; this may be a read error. The rearrangement uses TRBV27 and TRBJ1-5, with D possibly TRBD1 on 5 matching bases. This CDR3 comprises 14 residues. In germline, CDR1 is MNHEY, CDR2 SMNVEV (reference sequence). The CDR3 reads CTSSSGQGNQPQHF. The DNA for the CDR3 is TGTACCAGCAGTTCGGGGCAGGGCAATCAGCCCCAGCATTTT.

The J gene is TRBJ2-1, the V gene TRBV27; TRBD1 agrees at 9 bases. The CDR3 sequence is 19 residues long. V lost 0 bases to trimming and J lost 11 bases; unmatched junction nucleotides: 20. Germline loops: CDR1 MNHEY, CDR2 SMNVEV (reference sequence). CDR3 region: CASSLSPLLGQGPQGKQFF. The CDR3 DNA reads TGTGCCAGCAGTTTATCCCCCCTGTTGGGACAGGGTCCCCAAGGAAAGCAGTTCTTC.

This chain connects TRBV6-6 to TRBJ2-5; 7 nucleotides line up with TRBD1. The J call may be in error: the DNA end matches TRBJ2-7 better. The CDR3 covers 16 residues. Germline CDR1 is MNHNY and CDR2 is SVGAGI (reference sequence). In DNA, the CDR3 is TGTGCCAGCAGTTACCTTAGACAGGGCCCGACCTACGAGCAGTACTTC. It encodes CASSYLRQGPTYEQYF.

The CDR3 bases are TGTGCCAGCATATTAAGACAGGGGAACACCGGGGAGCTGTTTTTT. Its protein product is CASILRQGNTGELFF. The chain recombines TRBV6-2 or TRBV6-3 with TRBJ2-2; 7 bases agree with TRBD1. With V trimmed by 7 bases and J by 1 base, 6 bases remained unmatched. The CDR3 is made up of 15 amino acids. Germline V gene sequence: CDR1 MNHEY, CDR2 SVGEGT.

This clonotype was detected many times. The chain carries TRBV7-9 and TRBJ2-7; tentatively, D is TRBD1 (5 bases). The CDR3 is 13 amino acids. Germline lookup yields CDR1 SEHNR and CDR2 FQNEAQ (reference sequence). Trimming stripped 5 bases from V and 2 bases from J, with 10 bases between. CDR3 protein: CASSPQGPYEQYF. CDR3 bases: TGTGCCAGCAGCCCCCAGGGCCCCTACGAGCAGTACTTC.

The rearrangement joins TRBV18 to TRBJ1-1, with 9 bases aligning to TRBD1. The CDR3 is 14 amino acids. Germline V gene sequence: CDR1 KGHSH, CDR2 LQKENI. After removal of 8 bases from V and 5 bases from J, the junction contained 9 bases not matched to a gene. The CDR3 here is CASTLTGGETEAFF. CDR3 nucleotides: TGTGCCAGCACCCTTACAGGGGGCGAAACTGAAGCTTTCTTT.

Only a few counts were recorded for this clonotype. This sequence joins TRBV5-6 and TRBJ2-1, with a weak D call TRBD1 (5 bases). From germline, CDR1 is SGHDT and CDR2 YYEEEE. CDR3 length: 17 residues. With 0 bases removed from V and 4 bases from J, the gap between germline ends came to 17 bases. The CDR3 spells CASSLVTAQGAYNEQFF. The CDR3 DNA reads TGTGCCAGCAGCTTGGTAACCGCCCAAGGGGCTTACAATGAGCAGTTCTTC. The whole variable domain, filled in from reference TRBV5-6 and TRBJ2-1, reads DAGVTQSPTHLIKTRGQQVTLRCSPKSGHDTVSWYQQALGQGPQFIFQYYEEEERQRGNFPDRFSGHQFPNYSSELNVNALLLGDSALYLCASSLVTAQGAYNEQFFGPGTRLTVL.

This clonotype was observed a handful of times. Possible read error: a much larger clone is one base away. The V and J genes are TRBV15 and TRBJ2-3, with a weak D call TRBD2 (5 bases). Trimming cost V 3 bases and J 0 bases, with 13 bases left between them. The germline V gene encodes CDR1 LNHNV and CDR2 YYDKDF (reference sequence). CDR3 length: 16 amino acids. This CDR3 is CATSSDSGKSTDTQYF. Here the CDR3 DNA reads TGTGCCACCAGCAGCGACTCGGGGAAAAGCACAGATACGCAGTATTTT.

This clonotype was observed many times. The chain uses TRBV4-3 and TRBJ2-7, with D possibly being TRBD2 (5 bases). Germline-derived CDR1 and CDR2 are LGHNA and YSLEER. This CDR3 has 16 amino acids. Trimming cost V 0 bases and J 6 bases, with 18 bases left between them. The CDR3 sequence: CASSQDRGLVGGEQYF. The CDR3 region has the DNA TGCGCCAGCAGCCAAGATCGCGGGTTGGTCGGAGGCGAGCAGTACTTC.

The chain joins TRBV9 to TRBJ2-3, with TRBD1 identical over 7 bases. Per the germline V gene, CDR1 is SGDLS and CDR2 is YYNGEE. V lost 5 bases, J lost 4 bases, and 10 bases stayed unmatched. There are 15 residues in the CDR3. The CDR3 DNA is TGTGCCAGCAGTGCGACAGGGTCGACGGCAGATACGCAGTATTTT. This encodes CASSATGSTADTQYF.

The rearrangement joins TRBV7-9 to TRBJ2-7; the match to TRBD1 covers 8 bases. Germline lookup yields CDR1 SEHNR and CDR2 FQNEAQ (reference sequence). This CDR3 is 17 amino acids long. The V segment lost 4 bases and the J segment 0 bases; nucleotides outside the gene matches: 11. CDR3 protein: CASSSDRGLSSSYEQYF. CDR3 bases: TGTGCCAGCAGCTCTGACAGGGGTCTCTCGTCCTCCTACGAGCAGTACTTC.

A remark on this clonotype: A much more abundant neighbour one base away suggests this may be a read error. V and J are TRBV10-3 and TRBJ2-3; TRBD2 might be the D (6 bases). This CDR3 is 14 amino acids long. Germline loops: CDR1 ENHRY, CDR2 SYGVKD. The chain's CDR3 is CAISVAASTDAQYF. The CDR3 region has the DNA TGTGCCATCAGTGTAGCGGCTAGCACAGATGCGCAGTATTTT.

This clonotype was picked up many times. The rearrangement links TRBV20-1 to TRBJ1-6; unclear D gene. V was shortened by 3 bases and J by 6 bases, with 9 bases between the two germline ends. The germline V gene encodes CDR1 DFQATT and CDR2 SNEGSKA (reference sequence). This CDR3 has 13 amino acids. The CDR3 reads CSASTVVNSPLHF. CDR3 nucleotides: TGCAGTGCTAGTACAGTGGTTAATTCACCCCTCCACTTT.